The clone carrying this T cell receptor beta chain was recorded many times. The antigen is undetermined. This specimen comes from a study of human T cells and chemical hapten exposure. Time point here: patch test 1, 2 weeks after DPC sensitization. The treatment: therapeutic diphenylcyclopropenone sensitization with weekly scalp DPC. TCRdb independently ran MiXCR on the RACE reads; one entry per CDR3 protein. The sample lists roughly 360,000 distinct CDR3 sequences, about 4.4% occurring once. General study points: DPC sensitization produced no change in TCRs with frequency above 1 in 1000. Donors' alopecia may make their immune response differ from healthy people's.

The germline CDR1 and CDR2 sequences are SGHVS and FQNEAQ. Trimming removed 5 bases at V and 3 bases at J, with 8 bases between. This CDR3 has 12 amino acids. This TCR was recovered from a woman aged 45-65 years with alopecia areata. Some clones in this sample may be carry-over from other donors' samples. This chain uses TRBV7-8 with TRBJ2-7; no clear D. The source was whole blood, collected in connection with sensitization to the hapten diphenylcyclopropenone (DPC). The CDR3 sequence is CASSQGRYEQYF. The CDR3 DNA is TGTGCCAGCAGCCAAGGCCGCTACGAGCAGTACTTC.